Below, 20 T cell receptor beta chains from the same sample are listed, as sequenced in a study of OX40 agonist ivuxolimab in advanced cancers. The table came from immunoSEQ multiplex PCR; TCRdb's copy has only in-frame clones and leaves some out. The sample shows 55,000 to 75,000 clones, about 79% of them seen only once. Sequences were derived from CD4+ or CD8+ T cells sorted from blood, sampled in a trial of the OX40 agonist ivuxolimab. These receptors came from an adult with an advanced solid tumor such as melanoma, head and neck, liver or kidney cancer.

The gene calls are TRBV5-1 and TRBJ1-2; tentative D call: TRBD1 (5 bases). The germline gives CDR1 SGHRS, CDR2 YFSETQ. The V gene lost 5 bases and the J gene lost 4 bases, with 9 bases spanning the gap. CDR3 length: 12 amino acids. DNA for the CDR3: TGCGCCAGCAGGGACACTGTCTATGGCTACACCTTC. It is translated as CASRDTVYGYTF.

V usage is TRBV7-2 and J usage is TRBJ2-4; 7 bases line up with TRBD2. The CDR3 loop spans 13 amino acids. Unmatched junction bases numbered 3, after V lost 2 bases and J lost 8 bases. Looked up from germline, CDR1 is SGHTA and CDR2 is FQGNSA. CDR3 residues: CASSLNRGDIQYF. DNA for the CDR3: TGTGCCAGCAGCTTAAACCGGGGGGACATTCAGTACTTC.

Written as DNA, the CDR3 is TGTGTAATGGGGGCAAGGTACAATGAGCAGTTCTTC. It encodes CVMGARYNEQFF. The chain uses TRBV5-4 and TRBJ2-1; D perhaps matches TRBD1 (6 bases). Per the germline V gene, CDR1 is SGHNT and CDR2 is YYREEE (reference sequence). The CDR3 loop spans 12 amino acids.

This clone is labeled medium-sized. The gene calls are TRBV5-8 and TRBJ2-5; TRBD2 matches 14 bases. Trimming took 6 bases from V and 5 from J; bases not matched to a gene: 18. The germline V gene has CDR1 SGHTS and CDR2 YDEGEE. This CDR3 is built from 19 residues. The DNA for the CDR3 is TGTGCCAGCACCACAACACCGGGACTAGCGGGGGCCCTCTGGGAGACCCAGTACTTC. It specifies CASTTTPGLAGALWETQYF.

The chain carries TRBV2 and TRBJ1-6; 7 bases agree with TRBD1. With 6 bases clipped from V and 7 bases from J, the junction kept 9 bases outside the gene matches. The germline gives CDR1 SNHLY, CDR2 FYNNEI. The CDR3 extends over 15 amino acids. The CDR3 DNA reads as TGTGCCAGCAGGGGGGGGGACAGAGACAATTCACCCCTCCACTTT. It specifies CASRGGDRDNSPLHF. The whole variable domain, remainder taken from reference TRBV2 and TRBJ1-6, is EPEVTQTPSHQVTQMGQEVILRCVPISNHLYFYWYRQILGQKVEFLVSFYNNEISEKSEIFDDQFSVERPDGSNFTLKIRSTKLEDSAMYFCASRGGDRDNSPLHFGNGTRLTVT.

Details on this clone: A read error may account for a junction end that differs from germline. Other DNA sequences of this sample code for an identical CDR3. The V gene is TRBV19, the J gene TRBJ1-3, with D possibly being TRBD1 (5 bases). Germline CDR1 and CDR2: LNHDA and SQIVND (reference sequence). The CDR3 loop spans 14 amino acids. CDR3 protein: CASRRGGSGNTIYF. The CDR3 region has the DNA TGTGCCAGTAGGAGGGGAGGCTCTGGAAACACCATATACTTT.

DNA of the CDR3: TGCGCCAGCAGCCAAGACCCCCGACGGGGGCTTGATGGCTACACCTTC. Residues: CASSQDPRRGLDGYTF. The rearrangement links TRBV4-3 to TRBJ1-2, with TRBD1 as a possible D gene (6 bases). Germline values: CDR1 LGHNA, CDR2 YSLEER. This CDR3 comprises 16 residues. V dropped 0 bases and J dropped 6 bases, with 17 bases sitting between them.

This clone showed up just once. CDR3 loop: CASSYSGTGGRAFF. Here the CDR3 DNA reads TGTGCCAGCAGTTACTCCGGGACAGGGGGTCGGGCTTTCTTT. V is TRBV6-6 and J is TRBJ1-1; 11 nucleotides match TRBD1. The V and J ends lost 0 bases and 11 bases, in that order; junction bases with no gene match: 5. Germline V gene sequence: CDR1 MNHNY, CDR2 SVGAGI (reference sequence). CDR3 length equals 14 residues.

This chain links TRBV14 with TRBJ2-3, with D possibly matching TRBD2 (6 bases). Germline CDR1 reads SGHDN; CDR2 reads FVKESK. The CDR3 is 15 amino acids. Between the trimmed V and J ends, which lost 1 base and 0 bases, there was a span of 8 bases. The CDR3 sequence is CASSQGTISTDTQYF. CDR3 nucleotide sequence: TGTGCCAGCAGCCAAGGGACTATTAGCACAGATACGCAGTATTTT.

The rearrangement uses TRBV19 and TRBJ1-6; the D gene is possibly TRBD1 (6 bases). The length of the CDR3 is 14 residues. Germline CDR1 and CDR2: LNHDA and SQIVND (reference sequence). V was trimmed by 2 bases and J by 9 bases, leaving 11 bases between them. CDR3 sequence: CASSITAGVSPLHF. CDR3 nucleotides: TGTGCCAGTAGTATAACGGCAGGGGTTTCACCCCTCCACTTT.

This clone was counted only a few times. The chain employs TRBV28 and TRBJ1-1, with D uncertain. CDR3 length equals 11 residues. The V end was cut by 6 bases, the J end by 3 bases, with 5 bases between. CDR1 MDHEN and CDR2 SYDVKM come from the germline V gene. The CDR3 DNA reads TGTGCCAGCAGACTCGACACTGAAGCTTTCTTT. The encoded protein is CASRLDTEAFF.

As for this clone: One end of the junction varies from germline; a read error may be responsible. Other DNA sequences of this sample code for an identical CDR3. The genes are TRBV27 and TRBJ2-7; maybe TRBD1 (5 bases). Germline lookup yields CDR1 MNHEY and CDR2 SMNVEV (reference sequence). The CDR3 totals 14 residues. The CDR3 nucleotides read TGCGCCAGCAGTTTGGTCAGGGTGAGCGACGAGCAGTACTTC. This sequence encodes CASSLVRVSDEQYF.

The chain recombines TRBV7-9 with TRBJ1-4; D gene uncertain. The germline V gene has CDR1 SEHNR and CDR2 FQNEAQ (reference sequence). The V end was cut by 5 bases, the J end by 5 bases, with 9 bases between. CDR3 size: 13 residues. This CDR3 reads CASSTTRNEKLFF. The CDR3 nucleotides are TGTGCCAGCAGCACGACTCGAAATGAAAAACTGTTTTTT.

The chain uses TRBV18 and TRBJ2-7; TRBD1 matches 9 bases. The CDR3 consists of 15 residues. CDR1 and CDR2 from the germline V gene are KGHSH and LQKENI. J lost 0 bases, V lost 6 bases, and 6 bases had no gene match. The CDR3, as DNA: TGTGCCAGCTCTTCAAGGACAGGGGCCTCCTACGAGCAGTACTTC. Protein: CASSSRTGASYEQYF.

The chain employs TRBV6-5 and TRBJ2-2; D remains unclear. The CDR3 consists of 14 residues. CDR1 is MNHEY and CDR2 is SVGAGI in the germline V gene. Trimming removed 1 base from V and 2 bases from J, with 5 bases in between. In DNA form, the CDR3 reads TGTGCCAGCAGTTACTATCTAAACACCGGGGAGCTGTTTTTT. It is translated as CASSYYLNTGELFF.

V gene TRBV15 combines with J gene TRBJ1-4; a possible D gene is TRBD1 (6 bases). V lost 1 base, J lost 5 bases, and 11 bases lay in between. The germline gives CDR1 LNHNV, CDR2 YYDKDF (reference sequence). CDR3 length: 15 amino acids. The CDR3 bases are TGTGCCACCAGCAGAGGGACAGTTGGAAATGAAAAACTGTTTTTT. As protein: CATSRGTVGNEKLFF.

The gene calls are TRBV7-2 and TRBJ2-7; 14 positions match TRBD2. The V and J ends lost 5 bases and 4 bases, in that order; junction bases with no gene match: 4. Per the germline V gene, CDR1 is SGHTA and CDR2 is FQGNSA. This CDR3 comprises 15 residues. CDR3 bases: TGTGCCAGCAGCGCGGGACTAGCGGGAGTTTACGAGCAGTACTTC. It yields the protein CASSAGLAGVYEQYF. Complete variable domain (other parts from reference TRBV7-2 and TRBJ2-7): GAGVSQSPSNKVTEKGKDVELRCDPISGHTALYWYRQSLGQGLEFLIYFQGNSAPDKSGLPSDRFSAERTGGSVSTLTIQRTQQEDSAVYLCASSAGLAGVYEQYFGPGTRLTVT.

The chain is built from TRBV4-3 and TRBJ1-1, with D maybe TRBD1 (6 bases). V was cut by 1 base and J by 5 bases, with 14 bases left in between. The germline CDR1 and CDR2 sequences are LGHNA and YSLEER. The CDR3 length is 15 residues. CDR3 residues: CASSQGGGLWTEAFF. In DNA form, the CDR3 reads TGCGCCAGCAGCCAAGGGGGGGGGCTATGGACTGAAGCTTTCTTT.

This clone was seen a few times. Other DNA sequences in this sample translate to the same CDR3. This chain joins TRBV19 and TRBJ2-7, with 9 bases that match TRBD1. CDR1 is LNHDA, CDR2 SQIVND, per germline (reference sequence). This CDR3 contains 12 residues. V shed 8 bases and J 3 bases; nucleotides not matched to a gene: 2. CDR3 amino acids: CASGQGIYEQYF. In DNA, the CDR3 is TGTGCCAGTGGACAGGGGATCTACGAGCAGTACTTC.

This chain links TRBV18 with TRBJ1-3; possible D gene TRBD1, 6 bases. CDR3 size: 17 residues. Germline V lookup: CDR1 KGHSH, CDR2 LQKENI. The ends were cut back, 3 bases at V and 0 bases at J, with 15 bases in the middle. CDR3 sequence: CASSPRDILLSGNTIYF. The CDR3 DNA follows: TGTGCCAGCTCACCGCGGGACATCCTACTCTCTGGAAACACCATATATTTT.